The T cell receptor (beta chain) described here comes from a study of identical twins. V lost 3 bases to trimming and J lost 6 bases, with 12 bases between them. Looked up from germline, CDR1 is MDHEN and CDR2 is SYDVKM. The CDR3 is 14 amino acids. This clonotype was picked up a small number of times. Antigen unknown. A universal primer site came from template switching; cDNA carried unique molecular identifiers. MiXCR was run by TCRdb on the 5' RACE reads, yielding one entry per CDR3 protein. The sample carries around 450,000 distinct CDR3 sequences, 13% to 15% recorded once. Study results and limitations: Models underestimated out-of-frame TCR alpha sharing in monozygotic twins. Out-of-frame beta sequences exhibited a weaker degree of excess twin sharing. For zero-insertion analyses, partial confounding could come from invariant MAIT and iNKT cells.

These data were also filed under a second study, of yellow fever vaccine responses in identical twins.

This clonotype was obtained from a woman aged 18-29 years in good health. The chain has TRBV28 and TRBJ2-1, with D unresolved. The specimen was CD4+ T cells sorted from blood. In DNA form, the CDR3 reads TGTGCCAGCAGTTTTGGCACCCCTGGCAATGAGCAGTTCTTC. It encodes CASSFGTPGNEQFF.